A selection of T cell receptor beta chains follows, all from one sample in a study of blood T cell repertoires in COVID-19. The protocol was immunoSEQ multiplex PCR, while the TCRdb copy is restricted to in-frame clones and leaves out a portion. Of approximately 190,000 clones listed, under 90% were seen once; the top ten hold less than 7%. Sequencing was done on a sample of peripheral blood. The receptors come from a man aged 55 to 69 with acute or convalescent COVID-19. Each CDR3 is given with its conserved first and last residue. Fields, in order: D gene, V gene, clone size, J gene, CDR3 protein, CDR3 DNA. D genes are given only for firm matches. Clone size is given for some rows only: seen once, a few or many times, or a class if the clone is expanded.

d_gene: TRBD1
v_gene: TRBV5-6
abundance: NA
j_gene: TRBJ2-1
CDR3aa: CASSLISGGNEQFF
CDR3nt: TGTGCCAGCAGCTTGATCTCAGGGGGCAATGAGCAGTTCTTC

d_gene: TRBD1
v_gene: TRBV6-1
abundance: NA
j_gene: TRBJ1-3
CDR3aa: CASSEWQGASSGNTIYF
CDR3nt: TGTGCCAGCAGTGAATGGCAGGGGGCAAGCTCTGGAAACACCATATATTTT

d_gene: NA
v_gene: TRBV19
abundance: once
j_gene: TRBJ1-2
CDR3aa: CASSSGRDGYTF
CDR3nt: TGTGCCAGTAGTAGCGGGCGGGATGGCTACACCTTC

d_gene: TRBD2
v_gene: TRBV24-1
abundance: NA
j_gene: TRBJ2-1
CDR3aa: CATSDFGTSGLNEQFF
CDR3nt: TGTGCCACCAGTGATTTTGGGACTAGCGGTTTGAATGAGCAGTTCTTC

d_gene: TRBD1
v_gene: TRBV18
abundance: NA
j_gene: TRBJ1-2
CDR3aa: CASSPVRDREWYGYTF
CDR3nt: TGTGCCAGCTCACCTGTCCGGGACAGGGAGTGGTATGGCTACACCTTC

d_gene: TRBD1
v_gene: TRBV15
abundance: NA
j_gene: TRBJ1-1
CDR3aa: CATSSVTGRTEAFF
CDR3nt: TGTGCCACCAGCTCCGTGACAGGGCGGACTGAAGCTTTCTTT

d_gene: TRBD2
v_gene: TRBV11-2
abundance: NA
j_gene: TRBJ2-2
CDR3aa: CASSLLLAGVAGELFF
CDR3nt: TGTGCCAGCAGCTTACTGCTAGCGGGAGTAGCCGGGGAGCTGTTTTTT

d_gene: TRBD1
v_gene: TRBV7-2
abundance: NA
j_gene: TRBJ1-3
CDR3aa: CASSATGVGNTIYF
CDR3nt: TGTGCCAGCAGCGCTACAGGGGTTGGAAACACCATATATTTT

d_gene: TRBD1
v_gene: TRBV7-2
abundance: once
j_gene: TRBJ1-2
CDR3aa: CASSPVWDRDGYTF
CDR3nt: TGTGCCAGCAGCCCCGTATGGGACAGGGATGGCTACACCTTC

d_gene: NA
v_gene: TRBV11-2
abundance: NA
j_gene: TRBJ1-1
CDR3aa: CASSASPSYPGGAFF
CDR3nt: TGTGCCAGCAGCGCAAGTCCGTCTTATCCTGGGGGGGCTTTCTTT

d_gene: TRBD2
v_gene: TRBV5-1
abundance: NA
j_gene: TRBJ2-7
CDR3aa: CASSLTSGHTYEQYF
CDR3nt: TGCGCCAGCAGCCTCACTAGCGGGCATACCTACGAGCAGTACTTC

d_gene: NA
v_gene: TRBV4-1
abundance: NA
j_gene: TRBJ2-3
CDR3aa: CASSQDLSGLPTDTQYF
CDR3nt: TGCGCCAGCAGCCAAGATCTCTCGGGATTACCCACAGATACGCAGTATTTT

d_gene: NA
v_gene: TRBV3-1/TRBV3-2
abundance: NA
j_gene: TRBJ1-1
CDR3aa: CASSPGGSNTEAFF
CDR3nt: TGTGCCAGCAGCCCGGGAGGCTCGAACACTGAAGCTTTCTTT

d_gene: NA
v_gene: TRBV5-1
abundance: NA
j_gene: TRBJ1-2
CDR3aa: CASSLAAGANYGYTF
CDR3nt: TGCGCCAGCAGCTTGGCCGCAGGGGCTAACTATGGCTACACCTTC

d_gene: TRBD1
v_gene: TRBV28
abundance: NA
j_gene: TRBJ1-1
CDR3aa: CASSPATGTVLTEAFF
CDR3nt: TGTGCCAGCAGTCCCGCAACCGGGACAGTTCTAACTGAAGCTTTCTTT

d_gene: TRBD1
v_gene: TRBV5-1
abundance: NA
j_gene: TRBJ1-6
CDR3aa: CASSFGQGGVSYNSPLHF
CDR3nt: TGCGCCAGCAGCTTCGGACAGGGAGGAGTTTCCTATAATTCACCCCTCCACTTT

d_gene: TRBD1
v_gene: TRBV2
abundance: NA
j_gene: TRBJ2-5
CDR3aa: CASAWGQQETQYF
CDR3nt: TGTGCCAGCGCTTGGGGACAGCAAGAGACCCAGTACTTC

d_gene: NA
v_gene: TRBV15
abundance: NA
j_gene: TRBJ1-2
CDR3aa: CATSRGANYGYTF
CDR3nt: TGTGCCACCAGCAGAGGCGCTAACTATGGCTACACCTTC

d_gene: NA
v_gene: TRBV29-1
abundance: few
j_gene: TRBJ2-3
CDR3aa: CSVEVGGGTRLTDTQYF
CDR3nt: TGCAGCGTTGAAGTGGGAGGTGGGACCCGCCTCACAGATACGCAGTATTTT

d_gene: NA
v_gene: TRBV12-2
abundance: NA
j_gene: TRBJ1-1
CDR3aa: CASASSAGGENTEAFF
CDR3nt: TGTGCAAGTGCCTCATCCGCCGGGGGAGAGAACACTGAAGCTTTCTTT

d_gene: TRBD2
v_gene: TRBV20-1
abundance: few
j_gene: TRBJ2-3
CDR3aa: CSAGGTSGTDTQYF
CDR3nt: TGCAGTGCTGGTGGGACTAGCGGCACAGATACGCAGTATTTT

d_gene: TRBD1
v_gene: TRBV20-1
abundance: few
j_gene: TRBJ2-7
CDR3aa: CSASSPGQGGGEQYF
CDR3nt: TGCAGTGCTAGTTCCCCCGGACAGGGGGGTGGGGAGCAGTACTTC

d_gene: NA
v_gene: TRBV15
abundance: NA
j_gene: TRBJ1-4
CDR3aa: CATSRGGIPNEKLFF
CDR3nt: TGTGCCACCAGCAGAGGAGGGATTCCCAATGAAAAACTGTTTTTT

d_gene: NA
v_gene: TRBV12-3/TRBV12-4
abundance: NA
j_gene: TRBJ1-5
CDR3aa: CASSYRNYQPQHF
CDR3nt: TGTGCCAGCAGTTACAGGAATTATCAGCCCCAGCATTTT

d_gene: TRBD1
v_gene: TRBV27
abundance: NA
j_gene: TRBJ1-2
CDR3aa: CASRLQGNYGYTF
CDR3nt: TGTGCCAGCCGATTACAGGGGAACTATGGCTACACCTTC

d_gene: NA
v_gene: TRBV21-1
abundance: NA
j_gene: TRBJ2-5
CDR3aa: CASRGSGETQYF
CDR3nt: TGTGCCAGCCGGGGCAGCGGGGAGACCCAGTACTTC

d_gene: NA
v_gene: TRBV20-1
abundance: NA
j_gene: TRBJ1-1
CDR3aa: CSASLQGEAFF
CDR3nt: TGCAGTGCTAGTCTGCAGGGTGAAGCTTTCTTT

d_gene: NA
v_gene: TRBV11-2
abundance: NA
j_gene: TRBJ1-4
CDR3aa: CASSLDIAAGKLFF
CDR3nt: TGTGCCAGCAGCTTAGATATAGCCGCGGGAAAACTGTTTTTT

d_gene: NA
v_gene: TRBV12-3/TRBV12-4
abundance: NA
j_gene: TRBJ1-5
CDR3aa: CASSLGREGPQHF
CDR3nt: TGTGCCAGCAGTTTGGGCAGAGAAGGACCCCAGCATTTT

d_gene: NA
v_gene: TRBV25-1
abundance: NA
j_gene: TRBJ1-5
CDR3aa: CASSEQLSNQPQHF
CDR3nt: TGTGCCAGCAGTGAACAACTGAGCAATCAGCCCCAGCATTTT

d_gene: NA
v_gene: TRBV27
abundance: NA
j_gene: TRBJ2-7
CDR3aa: CASRDWSSYEQYF
CDR3nt: TGTGCCAGCAGAGACTGGAGCTCCTACGAGCAGTACTTC

d_gene: TRBD2
v_gene: TRBV6-6
abundance: NA
j_gene: TRBJ2-1
CDR3aa: CASRSGLAGYNEQFF
CDR3nt: TGTGCCTCACGGTCGGGACTAGCGGGATACAATGAGCAGTTCTTC

d_gene: TRBD1
v_gene: TRBV4-1
abundance: NA
j_gene: TRBJ2-7
CDR3aa: CASSQDNWSSGIPGGQYF
CDR3nt: TGCGCCAGCAGCCAAGACAATTGGTCCTCAGGGATCCCAGGGGGGCAGTACTTC

d_gene: TRBD1
v_gene: TRBV7-2
abundance: NA
j_gene: TRBJ1-3
CDR3aa: CASSPQGPSGNTIYF
CDR3nt: TGTGCCAGCAGCCCACAGGGGCCTTCTGGAAACACCATATATTTT

d_gene: TRBD1
v_gene: TRBV10-3
abundance: few
j_gene: TRBJ1-5
CDR3aa: CAISEVGTGGKSQHF
CDR3nt: TGTGCCATCAGTGAGGTGGGGACAGGGGGCAAGTCCCAGCATTTT

d_gene: TRBD1
v_gene: TRBV7-9
abundance: NA
j_gene: TRBJ1-1
CDR3aa: CASSERGQSAFF
CDR3nt: TGTGCCAGCAGCGAGAGGGGGCAATCAGCTTTCTTT

d_gene: NA
v_gene: TRBV7-9
abundance: NA
j_gene: TRBJ1-2
CDR3aa: CASSLQGDYGYTF
CDR3nt: TGTGCCAGCAGCTTACAGGGTGATTATGGCTACACCTTC

d_gene: TRBD1
v_gene: TRBV10-3
abundance: few
j_gene: TRBJ1-1
CDR3aa: CAIRGDRNTEAFF
CDR3nt: TGTGCCATCAGGGGGGACAGAAACACTGAAGCTTTCTTT

d_gene: NA
v_gene: TRBV7-2
abundance: NA
j_gene: TRBJ2-1
CDR3aa: CASSLQGMSGEQFF
CDR3nt: TGTGCCAGCAGCTTACAGGGGATGTCGGGTGAGCAGTTCTTC

d_gene: NA
v_gene: TRBV28
abundance: once
j_gene: TRBJ2-3
CDR3aa: CASSSAGQGKDTQYF
CDR3nt: TGTGCCAGCTCGTCCGCTGGCCAGGGGAAAGATACGCAGTATTTT

d_gene: NA
v_gene: TRBV6-6
abundance: once
j_gene: TRBJ1-2
CDR3aa: CASTLSGSYGYTF
CDR3nt: TGTGCCAGCACCCTTTCCGGGTCCTATGGCTACACCTTC

d_gene: NA
v_gene: TRBV15
abundance: NA
j_gene: TRBJ1-1
CDR3aa: CATSPRIGGDTEAFF
CDR3nt: TGTGCCACCAGCCCCAGAATTGGGGGGGACACTGAAGCTTTCTTT

d_gene: NA
v_gene: TRBV7-3
abundance: few
j_gene: TRBJ2-1
CDR3aa: CASSLASARFNEQFF
CDR3nt: TGTGCCAGCAGCTTGGCTAGCGCACGTTTCAATGAGCAGTTCTTC

d_gene: NA
v_gene: TRBV2
abundance: NA
j_gene: TRBJ2-1
CDR3aa: CASSATTAQFF
CDR3nt: TGTGCCAGCAGTGCGACAACGGCGCAGTTCTTC

d_gene: NA
v_gene: TRBV7-2
abundance: NA
j_gene: TRBJ1-1
CDR3aa: CASSSNGGYAFF
CDR3nt: TGTGCCAGCAGCTCAAACGGGGGTTACGCTTTCTTT

d_gene: TRBD1
v_gene: TRBV4-3
abundance: NA
j_gene: TRBJ1-1
CDR3aa: CASSQELQGSWTEAFF
CDR3nt: TGCGCCAGCAGCCAAGAATTACAGGGGAGTTGGACTGAAGCTTTCTTT

d_gene: TRBD1
v_gene: TRBV10-3
abundance: NA
j_gene: TRBJ1-1
CDR3aa: CAIGTGQGGTEAFF
CDR3nt: TGTGCCATCGGGACGGGACAGGGAGGGACTGAAGCTTTCTTT

d_gene: NA
v_gene: TRBV29-1
abundance: NA
j_gene: TRBJ1-1
CDR3aa: CSASTPTNTEAFF
CDR3nt: TGCAGCGCCTCGACACCTACGAACACTGAAGCTTTCTTT

d_gene: NA
v_gene: TRBV6-2/TRBV6-3
abundance: NA
j_gene: TRBJ1-5
CDR3aa: CASSYGGASQPQHF
CDR3nt: TGTGCCAGCAGTTATGGAGGGGCTTCACAGCCCCAGCATTTT

d_gene: NA
v_gene: TRBV2
abundance: NA
j_gene: TRBJ2-3
CDR3aa: CASSPSGGPITDTQYF
CDR3nt: TGTGCCAGCAGCCCGTCAGGGGGGCCCATCACAGATACGCAGTATTTT

d_gene: NA
v_gene: TRBV2
abundance: NA
j_gene: TRBJ1-3
CDR3aa: CASSETGGNTIYF
CDR3nt: TGTGCCAGCAGTGAGACAGGTGGAAACACCATATATTTT

d_gene: TRBD1
v_gene: TRBV5-1
abundance: once
j_gene: TRBJ1-5
CDR3aa: CASSFGTGTNQPQHF
CDR3nt: TGCGCCAGCAGCTTCGGGACAGGGACGAATCAGCCCCAGCATTTT